This passage covers 18 T cell receptor beta chains from one sample sequenced in a study of blood T cell repertoires in COVID-19. Sequencing was performed with immunoSEQ multiplex PCR; in TCRdb, only in-frame clones are kept and a portion is missing. In the table there are 250,000 to 300,000 clones, roughly nine tenths of which are singletons. Sequencing was carried out using peripheral blood. These receptors were collected from a woman aged 40 to 50 who had recovered from COVID-19.

The chain is built from TRBV19 and TRBJ1-6; D gene uncertain. CDR3 length: 15 residues. V was pared by 3 bases and J by 0 bases, with 6 bases between. The V gene's germline CDR1 is LNHDA and CDR2 SQIVND (reference sequence). The CDR3 reads CASSIWSSYNSPLHF. The CDR3 DNA sequence: TGTGCCAGTAGTATCTGGAGCTCCTATAATTCACCCCTCCACTTT.

CDR3 coding DNA: TGTGCCACCAGTGTTCGGACTAGCGGTGAGCAGTTCTTC. Its protein is CATSVRTSGEQFF. The chain has TRBV24-1 and TRBJ2-1; 10 nucleotides align to TRBD2. With 5 bases clipped from V and 9 bases from J, the junction kept 3 bases outside the gene matches. In germline, CDR1 is KGHDR, CDR2 SFDVKD. The CDR3 is 13 residues long.

About this clone itself: The same CDR3 is also encoded by other DNA sequences in this sample. This chain uses TRBV3-1 (or the pseudogene TRBV3-2) with TRBJ1-2; TRBD1 matches at 8 bases. Germline CDR1 reads LGHDT; CDR2 reads YNNKEL (reference sequence). CDR3 length equals 13 residues. V lost 4 bases and J lost 5; bases outside the gene matches: 3. CDR3 nucleotides: TGTGCCAGCAGCCTCGGACAGGGATATGGCTACACCTTC. Protein product: CASSLGQGYGYTF.

The gene calls are TRBV2 and TRBJ2-5; 7 nucleotides line up with TRBD1. Germline V gene lookup returns CDR1 SNHLY and CDR2 FYNNEI. V shed 6 bases and J 5 bases; nucleotides not matched to a gene: 6. The CDR3 consists of 13 residues. CDR3 coding DNA: TGTGCCAGCAGCGCGACAGGGCCGGAGACCCAGTACTTC. Its translation is CASSATGPETQYF.

The chain is built from TRBV27 and TRBJ2-1; possibly TRBD2 for D (5 bases). V lost 4 bases, J lost 9 bases, and 13 bases lay in between. Germline V CDR1 and CDR2: MNHEY, SMNVEV (reference sequence). The CDR3 has 13 amino acids. The CDR3 sequence: CASSSTTSTEQFF. The CDR3 bases are TGTGCCAGCAGTTCGACTACCTCAACTGAGCAGTTCTTC.

The chain combines TRBV11-2 with TRBJ1-3, with 9 bases matching TRBD1. The CDR3 extends over 16 amino acids. CDR1 SGHAT and CDR2 FQNNGV come from the germline V gene. With 1 base clipped from V and 1 base from J, the junction kept 2 bases outside the gene matches. The DNA of the CDR3 is TGTGCCAGCAGCTTAGGCGGGACAGGGTCTGGAAACACCATATATTTT. The encoded protein is CASSLGGTGSGNTIYF.

The CDR3, as DNA: TGTGCCAGCAGTGAATACAGCGGGAGAACGGACGAGCAGTACTTC. The encoded protein is CASSEYSGRTDEQYF. This chain connects TRBV25-1 to TRBJ2-7; 8 bases match TRBD2. The CDR3 has 15 amino acids. Germline V lookup: CDR1 MGHDK, CDR2 SYGVNS. Losses at the gene ends were 0 bases for V and 5 bases for J; bases not matched to a gene: 6.

This clone came up once. J is TRBJ2-1 and V is TRBV18; 9 bases line up with TRBD2. The V gene's germline CDR1 is KGHSH and CDR2 LQKENI. The CDR3 runs 20 residues. V trimming: 3 bases; J trimming: 3 bases; junction bases outside the gene matches: 18. This CDR3 reads CASSPAAVMAGGINYNEQFF. The DNA for the CDR3 is TGTGCCAGCTCACCCGCGGCCGTCATGGCGGGAGGGATTAACTACAATGAGCAGTTCTTC. The whole variable domain, remainder taken from reference TRBV18 and TRBJ2-1, is NAGVMQNPRHLVRRRGQEARLRCSPMKGHSHVYWYRQLPEEGLKFMVYLQKENIIDESGMPKERFSAEFPKEGPSILRIQQVVRGDSAAYFCASSPAAVMAGGINYNEQFFGPGTRLTVL.

The V call is TRBV19, the J call TRBJ2-7; 10 bases are shared with TRBD1. Germline V gene data show CDR1 as LNHDA and CDR2 as SQIVND (reference sequence). Trimming at V came to 7 bases and at J to 4 bases, leaving 7 bases not matched to a gene. The CDR3 has 14 amino acids. CDR3: CASTADRGSYEQYF. CDR3 in DNA: TGTGCCAGTACCGCGGACAGGGGGTCGTACGAGCAGTACTTC.

The chain has TRBV6-5 and TRBJ1-2, with 7 nucleotides matching TRBD1. The CDR3 consists of 14 residues. Germline loops: CDR1 MNHEY, CDR2 SVGAGI. V lost 4 bases and J lost 6; bases outside the gene matches: 8. The CDR3 nucleotides are TGTGCCAGCAGTTCCATGCCCAGGGGGAATGGCTACACCTTC. It specifies CASSSMPRGNGYTF.

The table lists this clone with a few counts. The chain employs TRBV28 and TRBJ2-3; a weak D match, TRBD1 (6 bases). The V end lost 4 bases, the J end lost 2 bases, and 10 bases lay between the germline ends. This CDR3 has 14 residues. From germline, CDR1 is MDHEN and CDR2 SYDVKM. This chain's CDR3 is CASSSGHHTDTQYF. The CDR3 DNA follows: TGTGCCAGCAGTTCGGGACACCACACAGATACGCAGTATTTT.

The J gene is TRBJ1-6, the V gene TRBV27, with 7 bases matching TRBD1. In germline, CDR1 is MNHEY, CDR2 SMNVEV (reference sequence). The CDR3 contains 13 residues. Trimming at V came to 3 bases and at J to 11 bases, leaving 4 bases not matched to a gene. DNA for the CDR3: TGTGCCAGCAGTTTGACAGGGAACCCACCCCTCCACTTT. It encodes CASSLTGNPPLHF.

This clone was detected once. The chain carries TRBV6-5 and TRBJ2-7; a weak D match, TRBD1 (6 bases). The germline gives CDR1 MNHEY, CDR2 SVGAGI. The V and J ends lost 5 bases and 1 base respectively, with 12 bases between them. The length of the CDR3 is 14 residues. As DNA, the CDR3 is TGTGCCAGCAGTCCGGACAGTTGGTCCTACGAGCAGTACTTC. Amino acid sequence: CASSPDSWSYEQYF.

The chain combines TRBV5-4 with TRBJ2-2; D unresolved. Per germline, CDR1 SGHNT and CDR2 YYREEE (reference sequence). V lost 0 bases, J lost 0 bases, and 9 bases lay in between. The length of the CDR3 is 16 residues. CDR3 coding DNA: TGTGCCAGCAGCTTGGGAGACACCTCGAACACCGGGGAGCTGTTTTTT. This sequence encodes CASSLGDTSNTGELFF.

The rearrangement uses TRBV28 and TRBJ2-1, with 9 bases aligning to TRBD2. The CDR3 extends over 16 amino acids. The junction had 12 bases not matched to a gene; V was cut back by 5 bases and J by 7 bases. Germline CDR1 and CDR2: MDHEN and SYDVKM. Here the CDR3 reads CASSPIAGVLRNEQFF. The DNA for the CDR3 is TGTGCCAGCAGTCCGATAGCGGGGGTCCTTAGGAATGAGCAGTTCTTC.

V usage is TRBV11-2 and J usage is TRBJ2-1, with TRBD2 identical over 9 bases. Germline CDR1 reads SGHAT; CDR2 reads FQNNGV. The CDR3 is 17 amino acids. With 0 bases clipped from V and 8 bases from J, the junction kept 11 bases outside the gene matches. CDR3 nucleotide sequence: TGTGCCAGCAGCTTAGATAGGGCTAGCGGGACTTTGTATGAGCAGTTCTTC. Its protein product is CASSLDRASGTLYEQFF.

V gene TRBV7-9 combines with J gene TRBJ1-4; 8 nucleotides agree with TRBD1. The CDR3 is 15 amino acids. Germline V gives CDR1 SEHNR, CDR2 FQNEAQ (reference sequence). The V and J ends lost 1 base and 8 bases, in that order; junction bases with no gene match: 6. In DNA, the CDR3 is TGTGCCAGCAGCTTAGGGGGGACAGGAGGGGAAAAACTGTTTTTT. Amino acids: CASSLGGTGGEKLFF.

The chain carries TRBV5-3 and TRBJ2-4; 9 bases match TRBD2. TRBV5-3 is labeled an ORF, and its function is uncertain. The trim removed 0 bases at V and 9 bases at J, leaving 7 bases unmatched. The CDR3 is 15 amino acids. CDR3 residues: CARSLGTSVRSIQYF. The CDR3 nucleotides are TGTGCCAGAAGCTTGGGGACTAGCGTTAGGAGCATTCAGTACTTC.